The present T cell receptor beta chain was sequenced within a study of beta chain features in type 1 diabetes. General study points: All four CD4+ subsets of Type 1 diabetes patients contained TCRB CDR3s that were moderately but significantly shorter.

This clone was found a few times. Its antigen remains unknown. What was sequenced were expressed TCRB transcripts, since all of the isolated RNA had been reverse transcribed. TCRdb's table, derived via immunoSEQ multiplex PCR, lists solely in-frame clones and lacks some. Of 300,000 to 350,000 clones in the sample, roughly 13% were seen once. Purity exceeded 98% in all sorted populations. CDR1 and CDR2 from the germline V gene are SGDLS and YYNGEE. The CDR3 sequence is 15 residues long. J gave up 7 bases and V 2 bases, and 5 bases lay outside the gene matches. This rearrangement joins TRBV9 to TRBJ2-1; the match to TRBD1 covers 11 bases. The specimen sequenced was naive CD4+ T cells from blood. The TCR sequence derives from a woman aged 18 to 35 with type 1 diabetes. The CDR3, as DNA: TGTGCCAGCAGCGTCCGGGGACAGGGGGGGAATGAGCAGTTCTTC. Amino acid sequence: CASSVRGQGGNEQFF.